The present entry profiles one TCR beta chain with its context. It lacks a known antigen. The input lacks base qualities; no much larger clone sits a single base away. These data are taken from a study of blood T cell repertoires in COVID-19 (dated by TCRdb to 2020 to 2021). With regard to the full study: The collaborator samples originated in the United States, Italy and Spain and spanned the acute and convalescent phases of COVID-19. A freely available public database, intended as a resource for researchers studying the immune response to SARS-CoV-2, is where the repertoires were released. The samples were drawn from the first 160 participants of the ongoing ImmuneRACE study and from 1,254 subjects provided by 6 global collaborators. The material from the prospective study consisted of cDNA or gDNA derived from T cells, B-cell-depleted T cells, or PBMCs. The sample metadata nearly always contained a de-identified subject ID, COVID-19 status, age in years and sex. Subjects who had been exposed to COVID-19, were actively infected with it, or had recovered from it provided the deeply sampled blood TCRbeta repertoires that made up the dataset. Where HLA class I and class II types were available, the types were taken from metadata supplied by the sample provider, not from assay-based typing.

General findings and caveats noted by the study authors: Clinical and demographic metadata were provided uncurated, with the amount varying by source and participant.

The germline V gene (reference sequence) sets CDR1 to MNHEY and CDR2 to SMNVEV. V is cut by 2 bases and J by 4 bases, and the space between the germline ends is 14 bases. From its cysteine to its phenylalanine, the CDR3 spans 15 amino acids. Only the CDR3 part of the read is kept: 45 bases, read in frame from the first base. The collaborating institutions used their own protocols to collect whole blood in K2EDTA tubes. For TCRbeta analysis, collaborators shipped samples in one of three forms: frozen whole blood, isolated PBMCs, or DNA extracted from either of those sample types. TCRbeta CDR3 regions were amplified from genomic DNA by means of the immunoSEQ Assay, a bias-controlled multiplex PCR. Per the original workflow: The number of nucleated cells in each sample was estimated from the amplification of reference gene primers within the assay. To quantify the absolute abundance of each unique TCRbeta CDR3 rearrangement, sequence reads were collapsed and filtered. For each sample, productive Simpson clonality was calculated by taking the square root of Simpson's diversity index across productive rearrangements. This immuneACCESS table, as held by TCRdb, lists in-frame sequences with V and J called but not all clones. Of the missing ones, under half trace to an unresolved V gene in checked studies; the others have no known cause. V, J and clone size are those of that table, while D and trimming were read from the DNA. Across this sample there are about 200,000 clones, with roughly 94% seen only once. Together, the top ten hold 1.2% of the sample.

The sequence was collected from a man younger than 45 with acute or convalescent COVID-19. The receptor chain draws on TRBV27 and TRBJ1-1; the D gene is perhaps TRBD1, on 5 matching bases. The sample was peripheral blood. The CDR3 protein is CASSLGGTSFTEAFF. The DNA reads as follows: TGTGCCAGCAGTTTAGGCGGGACCTCCTTCACTGAAGCTTTCTTT.